A selection of T cell receptor beta chains follows, all from one sample in a study of OX40 agonist ivuxolimab in advanced cancers. Produced via immunoSEQ multiplex PCR; TCRdb's table is partial and in-frame only. The data show 70,000 to 85,000 clones, about 88% seen once. The source material was CD4+ or CD8+ T cells sorted from blood, sampled in a trial of the OX40 agonist ivuxolimab. All receptors come from an adult with an advanced solid tumor such as melanoma, head and neck, liver or kidney cancer. Each CDR3 is given with its conserved first and last residue. The order of the fields is D gene, V gene, J gene, clone size, CDR3 protein, CDR3 DNA. The D gene is left open where the match is weak. Clone sizes are given selectively: once, few, many, or a class where the clone is expanded.

D gene: -; V gene: TRBV11-2; J gene: TRBJ1-2; clone size: -; CDR3 protein: CASSPPGGQYYGYTF; CDR3 DNA: TGTGCCAGCAGCCCCCCGGGAGGTCAGTACTATGGCTACACCTTC
D gene: TRBD2; V gene: TRBV30; J gene: TRBJ2-3; clone size: -; CDR3 protein: CAWARGGGTDTQYF; CDR3 DNA: TGTGCCTGGGCACGGGGGGGCGGGACAGATACGCAGTATTTT
D gene: TRBD2; V gene: TRBV10-2; J gene: TRBJ2-1; clone size: -; CDR3 protein: CASRRTGTSGGEQFF; CDR3 DNA: TGCGCCAGCAGAAGAACCGGGACTAGCGGGGGTGAGCAGTTCTTC
D gene: -; V gene: TRBV5-5; J gene: TRBJ1-3; clone size: few; CDR3 protein: CASSLAPRIATNTIYF; CDR3 DNA: TGTGCCAGCAGCTTGGCCCCGCGGATTGCGACGAACACCATATATTTT
D gene: -; V gene: TRBV6-5; J gene: TRBJ2-5; clone size: -; CDR3 protein: CASSYPQAGEETQYF; CDR3 DNA: TGTGCCAGCAGTTACCCCCAGGCAGGGGAGGAGACCCAGTACTTC
D gene: TRBD2; V gene: TRBV14; J gene: TRBJ2-5; clone size: -; CDR3 protein: CASSQDRWLAGVETQYF; CDR3 DNA: TGTGCCAGCAGCCAAGATAGGTGGCTAGCGGGAGTGGAGACCCAGTACTTC
D gene: TRBD1; V gene: TRBV6-5; J gene: TRBJ1-1; clone size: few; CDR3 protein: CASRRTGTDNTEAFF; CDR3 DNA: TGTGCCAGCAGGAGGACCGGGACAGACAACACTGAAGCTTTCTTT
D gene: -; V gene: TRBV5-1; J gene: TRBJ1-1; clone size: -; CDR3 protein: CASSLAGAGVMNTEAFF; CDR3 DNA: TGCGCCAGCAGCTTGGCCGGGGCAGGGGTAATGAACACTGAAGCTTTCTTT
D gene: -; V gene: TRBV18; J gene: TRBJ1-4; clone size: -; CDR3 protein: CASSPLPTGRSEKLFF; CDR3 DNA: TGTGCCAGCTCACCACTCCCCACAGGGCGAAGTGAAAAACTGTTTTTT
D gene: -; V gene: TRBV7-7; J gene: TRBJ2-5; clone size: -; CDR3 protein: CASSFPPRVETQYF; CDR3 DNA: TGTGCCAGCAGCTTCCCCCCCAGGGTAGAGACCCAGTACTTC
D gene: TRBD1; V gene: TRBV14; J gene: TRBJ1-6; clone size: -; CDR3 protein: CASSQWQGVSPLHF; CDR3 DNA: TGTGCCAGCAGCCAATGGCAGGGGGTTTCACCCCTCCACTTT
D gene: -; V gene: TRBV21-1; J gene: TRBJ1-5; clone size: -; CDR3 protein: CASSSPSTRDRGHQPQHF; CDR3 DNA: TGTGCCAGCAGCTCCCCTAGCACCCGGGACAGGGGGCACCAGCCCCAGCATTTT
D gene: -; V gene: TRBV5-1; J gene: TRBJ2-5; clone size: -; CDR3 protein: CASRLDRETQYF; CDR3 DNA: TGCGCCAGCAGATTGGATCGAGAGACCCAGTACTTC
D gene: -; V gene: TRBV7-7; J gene: TRBJ2-5; clone size: once; CDR3 protein: CASSRDIQETQYF; CDR3 DNA: TGTGCTAGCAGCCGGGACATACAAGAGACCCAGTACTTC
D gene: -; V gene: TRBV6-4; J gene: TRBJ1-1; clone size: -; CDR3 protein: CASRTRAGVNTEAFF; CDR3 DNA: TGTGCCAGCAGAACCCGCGCCGGGGTGAACACTGAAGCTTTCTTT
D gene: -; V gene: TRBV28; J gene: TRBJ1-5; clone size: once; CDR3 protein: CASSPLGQPQHF; CDR3 DNA: TGTGCCAGCAGCCCCCTCGGTCAGCCCCAGCATTTT
D gene: -; V gene: TRBV7-2; J gene: TRBJ2-4; clone size: -; CDR3 protein: CASSLVGNIQYF; CDR3 DNA: TGTGCCAGCAGCTTAGTGGGAAACATTCAGTACTTC
D gene: -; V gene: TRBV28; J gene: TRBJ1-5; clone size: -; CDR3 protein: CASSRGWGYHF; CDR3 DNA: TGTGCCAGCTCCAGAGGGTGGGGATACCATTTT
D gene: -; V gene: TRBV18; J gene: TRBJ1-2; clone size: -; CDR3 protein: CASSPDSGYGYTF; CDR3 DNA: TGTGCCAGCTCTCCGGACAGTGGGTATGGCTACACCTTC
D gene: -; V gene: TRBV19; J gene: TRBJ1-4; clone size: -; CDR3 protein: CASSIEGSPLTTNEKLFF; CDR3 DNA: TGTGCCAGTAGTATCGAAGGGAGTCCCCTTACAACTAATGAAAAACTGTTTTTT
D gene: -; V gene: TRBV28; J gene: TRBJ1-2; clone size: -; CDR3 protein: CASSLSDGGYTF; CDR3 DNA: TGTGCCAGCAGTTTATCGGACGGTGGCTACACCTTC
D gene: -; V gene: TRBV29-1; J gene: TRBJ1-1; clone size: -; CDR3 protein: CSVGSMNTEAFF; CDR3 DNA: TGCAGCGTTGGGAGCATGAACACTGAAGCTTTCTTT
D gene: TRBD1; V gene: TRBV19; J gene: TRBJ2-7; clone size: -; CDR3 protein: CASSLDRNPNEQYF; CDR3 DNA: TGTGCCAGTAGCTTGGACAGGAATCCCAACGAGCAGTACTTC
D gene: -; V gene: TRBV30; J gene: TRBJ1-4; clone size: -; CDR3 protein: CAWSVQRTNEKLFF; CDR3 DNA: TGTGCCTGGAGTGTACAGCGAACTAATGAAAAACTGTTTTTT
D gene: TRBD2; V gene: TRBV10-3; J gene: TRBJ2-7; clone size: -; CDR3 protein: CAISESAGVHYEQYF; CDR3 DNA: TGTGCCATCAGTGAGTCGGCGGGAGTGCACTACGAGCAGTACTTC
D gene: TRBD1; V gene: TRBV5-1; J gene: TRBJ1-6; clone size: few; CDR3 protein: CASSSGGESPLHF; CDR3 DNA: TGCGCCAGCAGCTCAGGGGGCGAATCACCCCTCCACTTT
D gene: -; V gene: TRBV7-9; J gene: TRBJ2-7; clone size: -; CDR3 protein: CASSLQVTYEQYF; CDR3 DNA: TGTGCCAGCAGCTTGCAGGTTACCTACGAGCAGTACTTC
D gene: TRBD2; V gene: TRBV7-8; J gene: TRBJ2-2; clone size: -; CDR3 protein: CASSLAAGGSGYTGELFF; CDR3 DNA: TGTGCCAGCAGCTTAGCCGCCGGGGGGAGCGGGTACACCGGGGAGCTGTTTTTT
D gene: -; V gene: TRBV27; J gene: TRBJ2-5; clone size: -; CDR3 protein: CASSQDLATQYF; CDR3 DNA: TGTGCCAGCAGCCAGGATTTGGCGACCCAGTACTTC
D gene: -; V gene: TRBV7-3; J gene: TRBJ2-3; clone size: -; CDR3 protein: CASSLRAGIGDTQYF; CDR3 DNA: TGTGCCAGCAGCTTACGGGCAGGGATCGGAGATACGCAGTATTTT
D gene: -; V gene: TRBV5-5; J gene: TRBJ2-7; clone size: -; CDR3 protein: CASSLFRQTYEQYF; CDR3 DNA: TGTGCCAGCAGCTTGTTTCGACAGACCTACGAGCAGTACTTC
D gene: TRBD1; V gene: TRBV2; J gene: TRBJ1-4; clone size: -; CDR3 protein: CASRDGTGVEKLFF; CDR3 DNA: TGTGCCAGCAGAGACGGGACAGGGGTCGAAAAACTGTTTTTT
D gene: TRBD2; V gene: TRBV5-1; J gene: TRBJ2-5; clone size: once; CDR3 protein: CASSLAAGVETQYF; CDR3 DNA: TGCGCCAGCAGCTTGGCAGCGGGAGTAGAGACCCAGTACTTC
D gene: TRBD2; V gene: TRBV7-2; J gene: TRBJ2-7; clone size: -; CDR3 protein: CASSRTSGAYEQYF; CDR3 DNA: TGTGCCAGCAGCCGGACTAGCGGGGCCTACGAGCAGTACTTC
D gene: -; V gene: TRBV7-2; J gene: TRBJ2-4; clone size: -; CDR3 protein: CASSQQSKNIQYF; CDR3 DNA: TGTGCCAGCTCACAGCAGAGTAAAAACATTCAGTACTTC
D gene: -; V gene: TRBV11-3; J gene: TRBJ2-3; clone size: once; CDR3 protein: CASSLVAGTDTQYF; CDR3 DNA: TGTGCCAGCAGCTTAGTCGCGGGGACAGATACGCAGTATTTT
D gene: TRBD1; V gene: TRBV28; J gene: TRBJ1-6; clone size: -; CDR3 protein: CASSTPWDSHREPLHF; CDR3 DNA: TGTGCCAGCAGCACACCTTGGGACAGCCACCGCGAACCCCTCCACTTT
D gene: TRBD1; V gene: TRBV28; J gene: TRBJ1-2; clone size: few; CDR3 protein: CASRGTGGNYGYTF; CDR3 DNA: TGTGCCAGCAGGGGGACAGGGGGTAACTATGGCTACACCTTC
D gene: TRBD2; V gene: TRBV7-3; J gene: TRBJ2-1; clone size: -; CDR3 protein: CASSLTPRLAGNYNEQFF; CDR3 DNA: TGTGCCAGCAGCTTAACCCCCCGACTAGCGGGGAACTACAATGAGCAGTTCTTC
D gene: TRBD2; V gene: TRBV11-3; J gene: TRBJ2-1; clone size: -; CDR3 protein: CASSLTSDLFNEQFF; CDR3 DNA: TGTGCCAGCAGCTTAACTAGCGACCTTTTCAATGAGCAGTTCTTC